Sequencing of this TCR beta chain was carried out in a study of siplizumab effects on memory and regulatory T cells. Produced via immunoSEQ multiplex PCR; TCRdb's table is partial and in-frame only. This sample has over 95,000 clones, with about 93% found just once. The study's findings and limits: Confirmatory evidence of suppressive function in proliferating siplizumab-culture Tregs was not obtained. Mapping to unstimulated subsets was achieved for only a minor fraction of alloreactive clones. Naive T cells seemed more diverse than memory cells; they also seemed major alloresponse contributors.

CDR3 length: 14 residues. Germline loops: CDR1 SGHDT, CDR2 YYEEEE. The V end was cut by 2 bases, the J end by 4 bases, with 12 bases between. Note on this clone: Its antigen remains unidentified.

The chain carries TRBV5-6 and TRBJ2-5; D is undetermined. This receptor was obtained from a human donor in good health. Sequenced material: non-Treg CD4+ T cells sorted from blood. The CDR3 DNA sequence: TGTGCCAGCAGCTTTCGACCTGGGCCAGAGACCCAGTACTTC. Residues: CASSFRPGPETQYF.